Sequencing of this T cell receptor (beta chain) was carried out in a study of identical twins. This CDR3 comprises 16 residues. Germline V CDR1 and CDR2: SGHTA, FQGNSA. The V gene end was trimmed by 2 bases and the J gene end by 2 bases; junction bases not matched to a gene: 5. TCRdb analysed the 5' RACE reads with MiXCR anew, one entry per CDR3 protein. The sample records 1,800,000 or so distinct CDR3 sequences, less than 35% being singletons. In this sample, this clonotype turned up a few times. The sequence came from a newborn girl in good health. V usage is TRBV7-2 and J usage is TRBJ2-1; TRBD1 aligns across 8 bases. Sequenced sample: cord blood. The CDR3 DNA reads TGTGCCAGCAGCTTAAGCCGGGGACAGGCCTACAATGAGCAGTTCTTC. Protein: CASSLSRGQAYNEQFF.